The clone carrying this T cell receptor beta chain was detected only once. Authors' methods: Amplification with reference gene primers provided the estimates of nucleated cell counts. Assay used: immunoSEQ multiplex PCR; TCRdb lists only in-frame clones, some missing. The V and J calls and clone size come from that table; D and trimming were worked out from the DNA. This table holds roughly 180,000 clones, about 84% found once. The sample originates from a study of blood T cell repertoires in COVID-19. Study-wide context: COVID-19 samples, acute and convalescent, were from the United States, Italy and Spain. T cells, B-cell-depleted T cells, or PBMCs supplied cDNA or gDNA.

The receptor's source is a woman in her thirties with acute or convalescent COVID-19. Source material: peripheral blood.

In DNA, the CDR3 is TGTGCCAGCCGTATGGGGGGAGCTGTATCAGGGAATCAGCCCCAGCATTTT. This translates into CASRMGGAVSGNQPQHF. V gene TRBV28 combines with J gene TRBJ1-5; TRBD1 might be the D (5 bases). Germline V CDR1 and CDR2: MDHEN, SYDVKM. Trimming stripped 8 bases from V and 4 bases from J, with 24 bases between. CDR3 size: 17 residues. The whole variable domain, filled in from reference TRBV28 and TRBJ1-5, reads DVKVTQSSRYLVKRTGEKVFLECVQDMDHENMFWYRQDPGLGLRLIYFSYDVKMKEKGDIPEGYSVSREKKERFSLILESASTNQTSMYLCASRMGGAVSGNQPQHFGDGTRLSIL.